The present T cell receptor beta chain was sequenced within a study of metastatic and nonmetastatic thyroid tumors. For the study at large: Peripheral blood and tumor or nodule samples from malignant and benign thyroid patients were compared. Overall study results and limits: Versus benign nodules, malignant thyroid tumors reportedly had significantly higher TCR beta diversity, in blood and tumor.

Germline CDR1 is SGHDT and CDR2 is YYEEEE. V was shortened by 3 bases and J by 1 base, with 7 bases between the two germline ends. The CDR3 consists of 13 residues. Every patient was untreated before thyroid surgery. This clone was recorded many times. What it recognizes is unknown. Authors' data handling: Built for papillary thyroid cancer, a distant-metastasis classifier drew on CDR3 differences across clinicopathological groups. TCRdb re-analyzed the PCR reads using MiXCR. The V and J calls were determined by TCRdb, not by the authors. Counted here are about 7,600 clones, 27% occurring once; the ten biggest clones make up around 20%.

V gene TRBV5-6 combines with J gene TRBJ1-1; D gene uncertain. The sequence came from a female donor with papillary thyroid cancer or a benign thyroid nodule (not recorded which). Some clones in this sample may be carry-over from other donors' samples. Sequencing was carried out using adjacent normal tissue. DNA for the CDR3: TGTGCCAGCAGCTCGGACGGGAACACTGAAGCTTTCTTT. This sequence encodes CASSSDGNTEAFF.